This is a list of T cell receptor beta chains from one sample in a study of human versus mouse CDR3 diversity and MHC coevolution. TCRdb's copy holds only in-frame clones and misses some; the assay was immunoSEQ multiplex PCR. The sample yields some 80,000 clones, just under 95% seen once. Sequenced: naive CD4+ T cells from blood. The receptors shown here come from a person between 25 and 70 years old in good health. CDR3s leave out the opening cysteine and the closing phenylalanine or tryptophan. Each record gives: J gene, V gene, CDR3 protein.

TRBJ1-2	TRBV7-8	ASSLARRTGSNYGYT
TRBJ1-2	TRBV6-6	ASSGQNYGYT
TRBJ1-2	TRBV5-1	ASSLGPGENYGYT
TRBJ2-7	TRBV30	AWSQRTGGSYEQY
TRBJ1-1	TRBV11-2	ASSPRRDTDAF
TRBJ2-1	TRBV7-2	ASSPFSYNEQF
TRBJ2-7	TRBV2	ASTVTGATTYEQY
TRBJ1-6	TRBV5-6	ASSLGQVYNSPLH
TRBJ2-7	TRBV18	ASSQVQGNEQY
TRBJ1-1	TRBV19	ASKDTYTEAF
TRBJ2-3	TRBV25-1	ASSDTDWTSGSPDTQY
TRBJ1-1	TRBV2	ANGGTGGFTEAF
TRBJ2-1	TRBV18	ASSPPAGGPNEQF
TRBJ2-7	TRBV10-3	AISAGLAVYEQY
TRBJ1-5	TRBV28	ASQPGGQGNQPQH
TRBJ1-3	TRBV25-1	ASSQTVISGNTIY
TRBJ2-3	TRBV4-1	ASSQMGLAGGPDTQY
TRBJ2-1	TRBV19	ASSIRLGGLGEQF
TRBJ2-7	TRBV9	ASSVDPGQGFYEQY
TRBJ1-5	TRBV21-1	ASSKGGVRFDQPQH
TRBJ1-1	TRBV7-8	ASSRPGQGRSEAF
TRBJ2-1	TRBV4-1	ASSQDVDSTKNEQF
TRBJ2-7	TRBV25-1	ASSDPGDRGGPRQY
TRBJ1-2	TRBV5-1	ASSSGTANNYGYT
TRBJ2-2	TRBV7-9	ASSLVGRGTGITGELF
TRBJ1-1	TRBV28	ASSPPDRGRTEAF
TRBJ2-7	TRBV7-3	ASSLSATGVRHEQY
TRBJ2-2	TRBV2	ASSVRTSGGRTGELF
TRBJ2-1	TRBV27	ASRTLLVTSGTPKGPHEQF
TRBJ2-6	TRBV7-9	ASSFSPSGANVLT
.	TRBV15	ATSPDSFYEQY
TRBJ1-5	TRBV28	ASSLPGSPGG
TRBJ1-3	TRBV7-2	ASSTWDSSGNTIY
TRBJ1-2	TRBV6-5	ASSNRGPYGYT
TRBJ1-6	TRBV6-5	ASSPEFPPNSGLH
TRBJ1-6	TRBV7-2	ASSPGTGLNSPLH
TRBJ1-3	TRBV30	AWSVRRLSNSGNTIY
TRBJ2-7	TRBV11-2	ASSTGVEKKVEQY
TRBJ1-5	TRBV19	ASSSPPTGAGGNQPQH
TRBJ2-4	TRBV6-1	ASSSPGLAGNIQY
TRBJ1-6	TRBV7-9	ASSPGQGGELTPLH
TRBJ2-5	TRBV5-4	ASSQDRDRVWETQY
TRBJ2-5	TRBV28	ASSFIIGQGRETQY